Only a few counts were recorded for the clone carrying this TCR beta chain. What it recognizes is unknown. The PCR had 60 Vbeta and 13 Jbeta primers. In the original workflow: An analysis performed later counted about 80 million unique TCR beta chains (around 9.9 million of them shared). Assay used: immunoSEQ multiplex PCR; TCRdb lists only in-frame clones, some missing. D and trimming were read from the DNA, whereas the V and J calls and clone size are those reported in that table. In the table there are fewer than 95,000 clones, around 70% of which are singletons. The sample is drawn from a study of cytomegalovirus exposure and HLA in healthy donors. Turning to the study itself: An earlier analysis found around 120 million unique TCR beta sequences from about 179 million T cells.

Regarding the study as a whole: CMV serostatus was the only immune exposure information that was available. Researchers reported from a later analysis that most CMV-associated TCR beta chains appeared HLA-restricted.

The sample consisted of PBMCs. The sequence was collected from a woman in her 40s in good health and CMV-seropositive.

For the CDR3, the DNA is TGTGCCTGGAGAAGCAGGGTCAACACTGAAGCTTTCTTT. As protein: CAWRSRVNTEAFF. The chain uses TRBV30 and TRBJ1-1; D perhaps matches TRBD1 (5 bases). CDR3 size: 13 residues. CDR1 GTSNPN and CDR2 SVGIG come from the germline V gene (reference sequence). Trimming stripped 3 bases from V and 2 bases from J, with 10 bases between.